Shown below are 21 T cell receptor beta chains from a single sample sequenced in a study of T-cell memory formation after mild COVID-19. TCRdb fed the 5' RACE reads into MiXCR, producing one record per CDR3 protein. The table has 550,000 to 600,000 distinct CDR3 sequences, less than 25% seen once. Sequencing was done on a sample of PBMCs or a T cell subset sorted from them (not recorded which). These receptors came from an adult woman who had mild COVID-19 (a few samples of this study predate the infection). Cell type and time point are not known.

This clonotype was detected only a few times. The V gene is TRBV6-1, the J gene TRBJ1-2; the D gene is possibly TRBD1 (5 bases). Deletions cut 7 bases from V and 8 bases from J, with 23 bases between. Germline lookup yields CDR1 MNHNS and CDR2 SASEGT. The CDR3 runs to 15 residues. CDR3 DNA: TGTGCCAGCACCTCGGTCTTCCAGGGTTGGGAAGGCTACACCTTC. Protein: CASTSVFQGWEGYTF.

V and J are TRBV19 and TRBJ2-1; 7 bases align to TRBD1. CDR3 length: 15 residues. Germline CDR1 LNHDA, CDR2 SQIVND (reference sequence). V lost 1 base to trimming and J lost 0 bases; unmatched junction nucleotides: 0. CDR3 sequence (DNA): TGTGCCAGTAGTATAGGGGACAGCTCCTACAATGAGCAGTTCTTC. It yields the protein CASSIGDSSYNEQFF. Looking up the rest from reference TRBV19 and TRBJ2-1 gives the full variable domain: DGGITQSPKYLFRKEGQNVTLSCEQNLNHDAMYWYRQDPGQGLRLIYYSQIVNDFQKGDIAEGYSVSREKKESFPLTVTSAQKNPTAFYLCASSIGDSSYNEQFFGPGTRLTVL.

This clonotype was found a few times. This chain connects TRBV5-6 to TRBJ2-7, with D possibly being TRBD1 (8 bases). The V and J ends lost 5 bases and 6 bases respectively, with 15 bases between them. This CDR3 is 13 amino acids long. CDR1 SGHDT and CDR2 YYEEEE come from the germline V gene. Here the CDR3 reads CASRNTGGGEQYF. CDR3 DNA sequence: TGTGCCAGCAGGAACACAGGGGGGGGCGAGCAGTACTTC.

J is TRBJ2-1 and V is TRBV9, with no clear D. This CDR3 spans 15 amino acids. CDR1 and CDR2 (germline): SGDLS, YYNGEE. Trimming left V 0 bases short and J 0 bases short, with 7 bases between. In DNA, the CDR3 is TGTGCCAGCAGCGTAGTTTCGGACTCCTACAATGAGCAGTTCTTC. As protein: CASSVVSDSYNEQFF.

This chain joins TRBV5-6 and TRBJ2-1; 7 nucleotides align to TRBD2. The germline gives CDR1 SGHDT, CDR2 YYEEEE. The J segment lost 7 bases and the V segment lost 4 bases, leaving 11 bases of the junction unmatched. This CDR3 comprises 15 residues. CDR3: CASSRRSGLGNEQFF. The CDR3 region has the DNA TGTGCCAGCAGCCGCCGTAGCGGGTTGGGGAATGAGCAGTTCTTC.

The chain has TRBV6-5 and TRBJ2-5, with D perhaps TRBD1 (6 bases). The CDR3 runs to 12 residues. Trimming removed 6 bases at V and 4 bases at J, with 9 bases between. Looked up from germline, CDR1 is MNHEY and CDR2 is SVGAGI. The CDR3 coding sequence is TGTGCCAGCAGCCGGGACACAGAGACCCAGTACTTC. Its translation is CASSRDTETQYF.

V gene TRBV18 combines with J gene TRBJ2-5, with D tentatively TRBD2 (6 bases). The CDR3 length is 14 residues. From germline, CDR1 is KGHSH and CDR2 LQKENI. V was pared by 0 bases and J by 4 bases, with 9 bases between. The CDR3 DNA reads TGTGCCAGCTCACCACCGGCTAGCGTAGAGACCCAGTACTTC. Protein sequence: CASSPPASVETQYF. Full variable domain (outside the CDR3, taken from reference TRBV18 and TRBJ2-5): NAGVMQNPRHLVRRRGQEARLRCSPMKGHSHVYWYRQLPEEGLKFMVYLQKENIIDESGMPKERFSAEFPKEGPSILRIQQVVRGDSAAYFCASSPPASVETQYFGPGTRLLVL.

J is TRBJ2-6 and V is TRBV18; D remains unclear. V lost 6 bases and J lost 0, with 9 bases in between. The CDR3 contains 15 residues. From germline, CDR1 is KGHSH and CDR2 LQKENI. The CDR3 DNA reads as TGTGCCAGCTCGGGCTCGATCTCTGGGGCCAACGTCCTGACTTTC. Amino acid sequence: CASSGSISGANVLTF.

V and J are TRBV5-1 and TRBJ2-2; maybe TRBD2 (6 bases). Trimming removed 3 bases from V and 3 bases from J, with 15 bases in between. Germline V gene sequence: CDR1 SGHRS, CDR2 YFSETQ. This CDR3 is built from 16 residues. The CDR3 sequence is CASSSGPGEDTGELFF. Written as DNA, the CDR3 is TGCGCCAGCAGCTCGGGCCCGGGGGAAGACACCGGGGAGCTGTTTTTT.

This clonotype has just a few counts. The chain recombines TRBV7-2 with TRBJ1-2, with unresolved D. Trimming stripped 2 bases from V and 1 base from J, with 2 bases between. The CDR3 contains 12 residues. Germline loops: CDR1 SGHTA, CDR2 FQGNSA. CDR3: CASSLINYGYTF. CDR3 DNA sequence: TGTGCCAGCAGCTTAATTAACTATGGCTACACCTTC.

Remarks on this clonotype: The junction departs from germline at one end; a sequencing error may be responsible. The chain recombines TRBV5-1 with TRBJ1-5; 8 bases agree with TRBD1. The CDR3 has 18 amino acids. Germline-derived CDR1 and CDR2 are SGHRS and YFSETQ. CDR3 amino acids: CASSPGVGAGGRNQPKHF. The CDR3 DNA reads as TGCGCCAGCAGCCCGGGGGTTGGGGCAGGGGGCCGCAATCAGCCCAAGCATTTT.

The chain employs TRBV6-4 and TRBJ2-3; possibly TRBD2 for D (6 bases). From germline, CDR1 is MRHNA and CDR2 SNTAGT. The CDR3 consists of 15 residues. Trimming took off 0 bases at V and 4 bases at J, with 11 bases between the two ends. The chain's CDR3 is CASSDSGGEADTQYF. The CDR3 bases are TGTGCCAGCAGTGACTCTGGCGGGGAGGCAGATACGCAGTATTTT.

This chain connects TRBV7-3 to TRBJ2-5; 7 bases align to TRBD2. Looked up from germline, CDR1 is SGHTA and CDR2 is FQGTGA. V was clipped by 5 bases and J by 3 bases; unmatched bases: 12. This CDR3 contains 16 residues. The CDR3 is CASSPHGGGREETQYF. CDR3 nucleotide sequence: TGTGCCAGCAGCCCCCATGGGGGGGGACGGGAAGAGACCCAGTACTTC. The full variable domain, with the rest looked up from reference TRBV7-3 and TRBJ2-5, is GAGVSQTPSNKVTEKGKYVELRCDPISGHTALYWYRQSLGQGPEFLIYFQGTGAADDSGLPNDRFFAVRPEGSVSTLKIQRTERGDSAVYLCASSPHGGGREETQYFGPGTRLLVL.

The chain has TRBV7-6 and TRBJ2-2; 9 bases are a match to TRBD1. Losses at the gene ends were 5 bases for V and 4 bases for J; bases not matched to a gene: 11. The CDR3 has 17 amino acids. Germline lookup yields CDR1 SGHVS and CDR2 FNYEAQ. The CDR3 DNA reads as TGTGCCAGCAGCGGGGACAGGGAGCTTGCGGGCACCGGGGAGCTGTTTTTT. This sequence encodes CASSGDRELAGTGELFF.

This clonotype was seen a few times. The rearrangement uses TRBV7-2 and TRBJ1-1, with TRBD1 as a possible D gene (6 bases). CDR1 and CDR2 from the germline V gene are SGHTA and FQGNSA. The CDR3 has 14 residues. V was cut by 5 bases and J by 1 base, with 11 bases left in between. The CDR3 DNA follows: TGTGCCAGCAGCATCTGGACAGCGAACACTGAAGCTTTCTTT. Its protein product is CASSIWTANTEAFF.

This chain uses TRBV7-6 with TRBJ1-4; D uncertain. Germline CDR1 reads SGHVS; CDR2 reads FNYEAQ. The CDR3 is made up of 12 amino acids. V was trimmed by 5 bases and J by 7 bases, leaving 8 bases between them. The CDR3 region has the DNA TGTGCCAGCAGCCGGCTGGGTGAAAAACTGTTTTTT. Translation: CASSRLGEKLFF.

This sequence joins TRBV6-5 and TRBJ2-5, with D possibly being TRBD2 (6 bases). Germline V gives CDR1 MNHEY, CDR2 SVGAGI. With 6 bases removed from V and 4 bases from J, the gap between germline ends came to 15 bases. The CDR3 is 14 amino acids. This CDR3 reads CASRDYGGGETQYF. The CDR3 region has the DNA TGTGCCAGCAGGGACTACGGCGGAGGAGAGACCCAGTACTTC.

This clonotype came up a few times. The J gene is TRBJ2-2, the V gene TRBV6-5; D is perhaps TRBD1 (5 bases). Germline V gene sequence: CDR1 MNHEY, CDR2 SVGAGI. This CDR3 has 15 amino acids. V was pared by 6 bases and J by 2 bases, with 13 bases between. DNA for the CDR3: TGTGCCAGCAGAGCAGGGCGAATAAACACCGGGGAGCTGTTTTTT. Protein: CASRAGRINTGELFF.

The rearrangement links TRBV11-2 to TRBJ2-5; D not certain. The CDR3 consists of 12 residues. Germline V gene sequence: CDR1 SGHAT, CDR2 FQNNGV. Trimming shortened V by 7 bases and J by 5 bases, and 11 bases separated the two germline ends. CDR3 sequence reads: CASTYKMETQYF. CDR3 DNA sequence: TGTGCCAGCACCTACAAGATGGAGACCCAGTACTTC. Together with reference TRBV11-2 and TRBJ2-5, the CDR3 gives the full variable domain: EAGVAQSPRYKIIEKRQSVAFWCNPISGHATLYWYQQILGQGPKLLIQFQNNGVVDDSQLPKDRFSAERLKGVDSTLKIQPAKLEDSAVYLCASTYKMETQYFGPGTRLLVL.

A few counts support this clonotype. The J gene is TRBJ1-1, the V gene TRBV30, with 8 bases identical to TRBD1. There are 13 residues in the CDR3. The V gene end was trimmed by 3 bases and the J gene end by 5 bases; junction bases not matched to a gene: 5. CDR1 and CDR2 from the germline V gene are GTSNPN and SVGIG (reference sequence). CDR3 DNA: TGTGCCTGGAGAGGACAGGGTTTTACTGAAGCTTTCTTT. It translates to CAWRGQGFTEAFF.

This clonotype has only a few counts. CDR3 in amino acids: CASTARDSLTDTQYF. Here the CDR3 DNA reads TGTGCCAGCACCGCCCGGGACAGCCTGACAGATACGCAGTATTTT. This rearrangement joins TRBV7-9 to TRBJ2-3, with 7 bases matching TRBD1. Per the germline V gene, CDR1 is SEHNR and CDR2 is FQNEAQ (reference sequence). Losses at the gene ends were 7 bases for V and 3 bases for J; bases not matched to a gene: 10. This CDR3 contains 15 residues. Supplemented by reference TRBV7-9 and TRBJ2-3, the full variable domain reads DTGVSQNPRHKITKRGQNVTFRCDPISEHNRLYWYRQTLGQGPEFLTYFQNEAQLEKSRLLSDRFSAERPKGSFSTLEIQRTEQGDSAMYLCASTARDSLTDTQYFGPGTRLTVL.